The 4 T cell receptor beta chains listed next were all sequenced from one sample in a study of PD-1 and CTLA-4 blockade in melanoma. Repertoires were generated with immunoSEQ multiplex PCR, while TCRdb's copy carries only in-frame clones and drops some. Of about 21,000 clones in the sample, about nine tenths were seen once. This specimen consisted of CD8+ T cells from peripheral blood, obtained before anti-PD-1 treatment. These receptors all come from a human donor with melanoma.

This chain links TRBV12-3 or TRBV12-4 with TRBJ2-7; 8 bases agree with TRBD1. This CDR3 contains 13 residues. Trimming cost V 4 bases and J 6 bases; bases outside gene matches: 5. The CDR3 DNA is TGTGCCAGCAGTTCGCAGGGGGCCTCCGAGCAGTACTTC. The encoded protein is CASSSQGASEQYF.

The rearrangement links TRBV20-1 to TRBJ2-2; no clear D gene. Trimming removed 3 bases at V and 1 base at J, with 6 bases between. Germline CDR1 is DFQATT and CDR2 is SNEGSKA (reference sequence). The CDR3 contains 13 residues. CDR3 region: CSASGRNTGELFF. The CDR3 DNA is TGCAGTGCTAGTGGCCGGAACACCGGGGAGCTGTTTTTT.

This chain joins TRBV4-1 and TRBJ2-5; TRBD1 might be the D (7 bases). The CDR3 is 15 residues long. CDR1 is MGHRA, CDR2 YSYEKL, per germline. Trimming left V 3 bases short and J 5 bases short, with 16 bases between. The CDR3 here is CASSHSRGAGETQYF. The CDR3 DNA is TGCGCCAGCAGCCATTCCAGGGGGGCGGGGGAGACCCAGTACTTC.

The chain is built from TRBV28 and TRBJ2-7; D possibly corresponds to TRBD2 (5 bases). CDR1 is MDHEN and CDR2 is SYDVKM in the germline V gene. Between the trimmed V and J ends, which lost 2 bases and 0 bases, there was a span of 11 bases. CDR3 size: 15 residues. CDR3 coding DNA: TGTGCCAGCAGTTTAGGGGTCGGGAACTCCTACGAGCAGTACTTC. It encodes CASSLGVGNSYEQYF. Filled out from reference TRBV28 and TRBJ2-7, the complete variable domain reads DVKVTQSSRYLVKRTGEKVFLECVQDMDHENMFWYRQDPGLGLRLIYFSYDVKMKEKGDIPEGYSVSREKKERFSLILESASTNQTSMYLCASSLGVGNSYEQYFGPGTRLTVT.